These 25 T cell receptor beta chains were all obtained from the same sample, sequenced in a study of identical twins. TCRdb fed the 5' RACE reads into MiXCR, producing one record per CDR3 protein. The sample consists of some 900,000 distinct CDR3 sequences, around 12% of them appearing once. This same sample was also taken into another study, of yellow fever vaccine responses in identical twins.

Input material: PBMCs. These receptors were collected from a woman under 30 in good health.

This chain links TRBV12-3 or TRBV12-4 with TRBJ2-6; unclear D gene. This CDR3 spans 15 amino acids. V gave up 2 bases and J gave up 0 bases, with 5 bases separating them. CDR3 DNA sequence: TGTGCCAGCAGTTTATTCGGCTCTGGGGCCAACGTCCTGACTTTC. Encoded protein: CASSLFGSGANVLTF.

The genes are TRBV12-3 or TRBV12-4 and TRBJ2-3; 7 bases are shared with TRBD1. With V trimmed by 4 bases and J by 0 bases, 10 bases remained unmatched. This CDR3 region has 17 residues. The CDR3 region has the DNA TGTGCCAGCAGTTCGCTCCCCTCGACAGGGAGCACAGATACGCAGTATTTT. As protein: CASSSLPSTGSTDTQYF.

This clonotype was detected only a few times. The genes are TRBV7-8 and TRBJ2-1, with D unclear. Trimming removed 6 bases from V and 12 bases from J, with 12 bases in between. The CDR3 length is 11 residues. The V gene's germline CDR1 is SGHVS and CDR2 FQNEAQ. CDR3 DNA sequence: TGTGCCAGCAGTTCGACTTGGGGGCAGTTCTTC. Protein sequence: CASSSTWGQFF.

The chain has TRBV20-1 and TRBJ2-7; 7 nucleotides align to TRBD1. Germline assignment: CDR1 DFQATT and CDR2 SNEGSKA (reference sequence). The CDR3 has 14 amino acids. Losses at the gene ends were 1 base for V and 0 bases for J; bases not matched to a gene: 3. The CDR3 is CSARVGQFSYEQYF. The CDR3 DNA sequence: TGCAGTGCTAGAGTGGGACAGTTCTCCTACGAGCAGTACTTC.

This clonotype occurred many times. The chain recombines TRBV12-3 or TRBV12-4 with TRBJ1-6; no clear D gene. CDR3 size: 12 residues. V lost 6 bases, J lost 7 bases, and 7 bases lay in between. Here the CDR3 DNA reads TGTGCCAGCAGGCTGGCCAATTCACCCCTCCACTTT. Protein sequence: CASRLANSPLHF.

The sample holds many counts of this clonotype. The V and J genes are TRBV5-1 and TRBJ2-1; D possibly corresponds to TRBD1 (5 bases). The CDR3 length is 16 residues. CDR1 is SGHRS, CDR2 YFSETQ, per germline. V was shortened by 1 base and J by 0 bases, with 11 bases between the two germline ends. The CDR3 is CASSLRADSSYNEQFF. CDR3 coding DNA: TGCGCCAGCAGCTTGAGGGCAGACAGCTCCTACAATGAGCAGTTCTTC.

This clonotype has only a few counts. CDR3 amino acids: CASSDQGKQTQYF. DNA for the CDR3: TGTGCCAGCAGTGACCAGGGAAAACAGACCCAGTACTTC. This chain joins TRBV6-1 and TRBJ2-5; possible D gene TRBD1, 5 bases. CDR1 is MNHNS, CDR2 SASEGT, per germline. The CDR3 contains 13 residues. Trimming took 3 bases from V and 6 from J, leaving 11 bases between them.

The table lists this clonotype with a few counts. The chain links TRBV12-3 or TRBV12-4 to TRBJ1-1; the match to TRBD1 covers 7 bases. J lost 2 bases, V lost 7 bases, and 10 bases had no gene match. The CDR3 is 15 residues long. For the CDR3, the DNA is TGTGCCAGCACCCCGGGACAGAGAATTAACACTGAAGCTTTCTTT. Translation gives CASTPGQRINTEAFF.

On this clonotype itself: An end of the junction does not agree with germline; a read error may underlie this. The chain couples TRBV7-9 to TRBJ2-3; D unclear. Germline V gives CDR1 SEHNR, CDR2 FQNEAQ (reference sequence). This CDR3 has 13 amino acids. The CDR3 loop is CASSPSITDMQYF. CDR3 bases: TGTGCCAGCAGCCCTAGTATCACAGATATGCAGTATTTT.

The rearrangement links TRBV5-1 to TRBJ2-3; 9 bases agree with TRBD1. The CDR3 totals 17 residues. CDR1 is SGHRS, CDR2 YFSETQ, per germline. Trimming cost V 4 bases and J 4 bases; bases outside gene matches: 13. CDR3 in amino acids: CASSRGTGYGYADTQYF. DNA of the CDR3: TGCGCCAGCAGCCGGGGGACAGGGTATGGTTATGCAGATACGCAGTATTTT.

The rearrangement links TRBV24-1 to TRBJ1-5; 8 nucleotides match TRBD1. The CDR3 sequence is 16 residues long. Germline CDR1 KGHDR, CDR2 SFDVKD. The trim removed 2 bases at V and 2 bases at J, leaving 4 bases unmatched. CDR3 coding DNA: TGTGCCACCAGTGATTCTGGGACAGGAGGCAATCAGCCCCAGCATTTT. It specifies CATSDSGTGGNQPQHF.

In DNA form, the CDR3 reads TGTGCCAGCAGCCTGGACCGGTTAAGTGAAAAACTGTTTTTT. Translating it yields CASSLDRLSEKLFF. The rearrangement links TRBV3-1 to TRBJ1-4; D not certain. Germline V lookup: CDR1 LGHDT, CDR2 YNNKEL (reference sequence). The CDR3 contains 14 residues. Trimming left V 4 bases short and J 7 bases short, with 13 bases between.

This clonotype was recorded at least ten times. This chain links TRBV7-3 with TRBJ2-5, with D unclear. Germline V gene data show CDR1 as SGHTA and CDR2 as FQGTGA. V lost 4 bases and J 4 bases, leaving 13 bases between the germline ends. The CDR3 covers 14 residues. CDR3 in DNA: TGTGCCAGCAGCTCCGGATTAGCCGGAGAGACCCAGTACTTC. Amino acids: CASSSGLAGETQYF.

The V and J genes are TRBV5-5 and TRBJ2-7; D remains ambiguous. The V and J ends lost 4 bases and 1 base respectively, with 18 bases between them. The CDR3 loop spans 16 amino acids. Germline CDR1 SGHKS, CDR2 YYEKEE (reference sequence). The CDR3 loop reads CASSPVGIQRSYEQYV. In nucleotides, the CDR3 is TGTGCCAGCAGCCCAGTGGGAATCCAGAGGTCCTACGAGCAGTACGTC.

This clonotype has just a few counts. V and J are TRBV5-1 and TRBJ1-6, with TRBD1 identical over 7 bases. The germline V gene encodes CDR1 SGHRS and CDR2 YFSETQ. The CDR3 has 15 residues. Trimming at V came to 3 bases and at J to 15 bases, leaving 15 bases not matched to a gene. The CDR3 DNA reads TGCGCCAGCAGCTGGGACTGGGACAGTATCATGTGCCTCCACTTT. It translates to CASSWDWDSIMCLHF. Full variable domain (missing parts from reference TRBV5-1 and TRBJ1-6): KAGVTQTPRYLIKTRGQQVTLSCSPISGHRSVSWYQQTPGQGLQFLFEYFSETQRNKGNFPGRFSGRQFSNSRSEMNVSTLELGDSALYLCASSWDWDSIMCLHFGNGTRLTVT.

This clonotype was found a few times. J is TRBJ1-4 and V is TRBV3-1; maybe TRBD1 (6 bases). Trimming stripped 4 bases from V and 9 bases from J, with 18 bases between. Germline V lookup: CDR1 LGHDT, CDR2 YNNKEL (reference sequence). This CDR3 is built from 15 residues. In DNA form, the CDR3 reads TGTGCCAGCAGCCCCGGACAGAAGGGATTAAAAAAACTGTTTTTT. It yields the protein CASSPGQKGLKKLFF.

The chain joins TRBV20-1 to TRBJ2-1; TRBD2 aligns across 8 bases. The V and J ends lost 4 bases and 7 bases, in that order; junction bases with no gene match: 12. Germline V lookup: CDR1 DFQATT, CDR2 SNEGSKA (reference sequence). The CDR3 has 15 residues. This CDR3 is CSAMGSGVLGNEQFF. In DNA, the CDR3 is TGCAGTGCTATGGGTAGCGGGGTGTTGGGAAATGAGCAGTTCTTC.

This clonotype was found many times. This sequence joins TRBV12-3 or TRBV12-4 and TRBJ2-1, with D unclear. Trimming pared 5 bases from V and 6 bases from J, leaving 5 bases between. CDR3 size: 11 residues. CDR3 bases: TGTGCCAGCAGTAAGATCAATGAGCAGTTCTTC. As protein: CASSKINEQFF.

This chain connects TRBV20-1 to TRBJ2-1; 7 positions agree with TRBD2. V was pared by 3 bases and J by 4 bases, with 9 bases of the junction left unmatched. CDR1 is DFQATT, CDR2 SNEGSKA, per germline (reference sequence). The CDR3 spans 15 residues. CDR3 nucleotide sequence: TGCAGTGCTAGCGAGGGTCTAGCGGAATACAATGAGCAGTTCTTC. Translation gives CSASEGLAEYNEQFF.

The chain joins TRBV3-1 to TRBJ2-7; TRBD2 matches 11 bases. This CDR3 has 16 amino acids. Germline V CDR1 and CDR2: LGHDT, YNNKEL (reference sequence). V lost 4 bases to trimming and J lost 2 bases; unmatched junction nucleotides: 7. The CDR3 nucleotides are TGTGCCAGCAGCCCCATCGGACTAGCGGGTACCTACGAGCAGTACTTC. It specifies CASSPIGLAGTYEQYF.

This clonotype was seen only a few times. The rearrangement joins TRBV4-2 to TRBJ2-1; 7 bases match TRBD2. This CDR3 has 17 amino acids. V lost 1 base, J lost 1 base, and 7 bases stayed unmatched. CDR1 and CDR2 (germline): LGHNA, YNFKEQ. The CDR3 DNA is TGTGCCAGCAGCCAAGCCTCTGGCGGGGGTTCCTACAATGAGCAGTTCTTC. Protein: CASSQASGGGSYNEQFF.

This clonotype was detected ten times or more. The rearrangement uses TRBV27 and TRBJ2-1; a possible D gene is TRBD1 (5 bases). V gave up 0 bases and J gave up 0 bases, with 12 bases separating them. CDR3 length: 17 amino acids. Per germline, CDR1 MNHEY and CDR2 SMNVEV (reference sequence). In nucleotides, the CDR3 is TGTGCCAGCAGTTTATCGAACTGGGGCAGCTCCTACAATGAGCAGTTCTTC. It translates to CASSLSNWGSSYNEQFF.

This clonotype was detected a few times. The CDR3 coding sequence is TGTGCCAGCAGTGCAGGAGGGCTGGGGACCGGGGAGCTGTTTTTT. This gives the protein CASSAGGLGTGELFF. This chain joins TRBV2 and TRBJ2-2; the D gene is possibly TRBD2 (6 bases). The CDR3 has 15 amino acids. Germline V gene sequence: CDR1 SNHLY, CDR2 FYNNEI. Trimming shortened V by 4 bases and J by 5 bases, and 14 bases separated the two germline ends.

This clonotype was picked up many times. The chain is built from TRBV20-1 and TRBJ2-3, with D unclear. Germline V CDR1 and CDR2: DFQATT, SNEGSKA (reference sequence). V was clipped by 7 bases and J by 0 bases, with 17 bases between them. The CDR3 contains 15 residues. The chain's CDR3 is CSGLNMSSSTDTQYF. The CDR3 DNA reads TGCAGTGGCCTAAATATGAGTTCTAGCACAGATACGCAGTATTTT.

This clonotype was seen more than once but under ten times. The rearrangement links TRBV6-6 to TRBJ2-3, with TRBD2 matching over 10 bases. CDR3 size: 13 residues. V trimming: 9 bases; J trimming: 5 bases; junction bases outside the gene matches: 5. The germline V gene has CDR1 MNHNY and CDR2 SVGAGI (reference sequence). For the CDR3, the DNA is TGTGCCAGTCATCTAGCGGGGGTAGATACGCAGTATTTT. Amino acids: CASHLAGVDTQYF.